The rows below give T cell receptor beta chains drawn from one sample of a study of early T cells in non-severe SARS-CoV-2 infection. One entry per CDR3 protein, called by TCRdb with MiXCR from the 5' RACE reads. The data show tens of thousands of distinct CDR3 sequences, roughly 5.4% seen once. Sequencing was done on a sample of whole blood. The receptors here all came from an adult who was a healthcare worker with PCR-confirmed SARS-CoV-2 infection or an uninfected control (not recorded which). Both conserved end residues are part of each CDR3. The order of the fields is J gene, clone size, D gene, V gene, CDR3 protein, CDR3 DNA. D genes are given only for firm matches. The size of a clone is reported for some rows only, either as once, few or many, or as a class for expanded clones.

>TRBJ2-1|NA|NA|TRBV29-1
CSVFRMVDEQFF
TGCAGCGTTTTTAGAATGGTCGATGAGCAGTTCTTC
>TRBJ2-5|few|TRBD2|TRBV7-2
CASSLGTLAGNQETQYF
TGTGCCAGCAGCTTAGGAACCCTAGCGGGAAACCAAGAGACCCAGTACTTC
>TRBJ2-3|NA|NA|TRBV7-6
CASSLALSLITDTQYF
TGTGCCAGCAGCTTAGCATTGTCGCTTATCACAGATACGCAGTATTTT
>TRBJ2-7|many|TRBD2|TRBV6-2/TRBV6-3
CASRNSGWDHEQYF
TGTGCCAGCAGAAATAGCGGGTGGGACCACGAGCAGTACTTC
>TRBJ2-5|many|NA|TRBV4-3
CASSQDFGEQETQYF
TGCGCCAGCAGCCAAGATTTCGGGGAACAAGAGACCCAGTACTTC
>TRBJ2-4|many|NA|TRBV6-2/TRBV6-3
CASGLREGEYF
TGTGCCAGCGGACTAAGGGAGGGGGAGTACTTC
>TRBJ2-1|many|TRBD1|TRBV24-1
CATSDLPGQGQGEQFF
TGTGCCACCAGTGATTTGCCGGGACAGGGGCAGGGTGAGCAGTTCTTC
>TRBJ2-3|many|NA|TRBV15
CATSISPISTDTQYF
TGTGCCACCAGCATTAGTCCGATTTCCACAGATACGCAGTATTTT
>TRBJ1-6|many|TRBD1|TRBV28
CASSDRDRDGSPLHF
TGTGCCAGCAGTGACCGGGACAGGGACGGATCACCCCTCCACTTT
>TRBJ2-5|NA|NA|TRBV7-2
CASSLTRVETQYF
TGTGCCAGCAGCTTGACTAGAGTAGAGACCCAGTACTTC
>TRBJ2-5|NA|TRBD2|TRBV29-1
CSVEEGLAGGETQYF
TGCAGCGTTGAAGAAGGACTAGCGGGAGGGGAGACCCAGTACTTC
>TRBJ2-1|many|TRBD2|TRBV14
CASSHREASVDEQFF
TGTGCCAGCAGCCACCGGGAGGCCAGCGTGGATGAGCAGTTCTTC
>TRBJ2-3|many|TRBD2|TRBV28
CASSQPGLGADTQYF
TGTGCCAGCAGCCAACCGGGACTAGGGGCAGATACGCAGTATTTT
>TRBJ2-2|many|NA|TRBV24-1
CATSDLLGTGELFF
TGTGCCACCAGTGATTTGCTAGGAACCGGGGAGCTGTTTTTT
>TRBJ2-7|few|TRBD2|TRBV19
CASSTGTSGTYEQYF
TGTGCCAGTAGTACCGGGACTAGCGGGACCTACGAGCAGTACTTC
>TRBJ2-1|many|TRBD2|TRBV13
CASMLGSGRDNEQFF
TGTGCCAGCATGCTGGGCAGCGGGAGGGACAATGAGCAGTTCTTC
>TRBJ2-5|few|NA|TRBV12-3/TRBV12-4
CASSFGGGGETQYF
TGTGCCAGCAGTTTCGGGGGAGGAGGGGAGACCCAGTACTTC
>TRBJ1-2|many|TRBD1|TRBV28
CASSLWDRNYGYTF
TGTGCCAGCAGTTTGTGGGACAGGAACTATGGCTACACCTTC
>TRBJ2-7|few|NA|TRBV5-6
CASSLPPRSPEQYF
TGTGCCAGCAGCTTGCCCCCGAGATCGCCCGAGCAGTACTTC
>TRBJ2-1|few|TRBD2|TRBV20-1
CSASGGGYNEQFF
TGCAGTGCTAGTGGGGGAGGGTACAATGAGCAGTTCTTC
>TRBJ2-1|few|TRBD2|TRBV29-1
CSGLAGPSSYNEQFF
TGCAGCGGCCTAGCGGGTCCCTCCTCCTACAATGAGCAGTTCTTC
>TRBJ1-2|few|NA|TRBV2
CASSGGTVSGVGYTF
TGTGCCAGCAGTGGCGGGACCGTTTCCGGGGTTGGCTACACCTTC
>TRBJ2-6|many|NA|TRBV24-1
CATIQASSGANVLTF
TGTGCCACCATCCAGGCCAGCTCTGGGGCCAACGTCCTGACTTTC
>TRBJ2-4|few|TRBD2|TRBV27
CASTPGLGENIQYF
TGTGCCAGCACCCCGGGACTAGGGGAAAACATTCAGTACTTC
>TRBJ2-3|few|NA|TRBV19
CASRTQASTDTQYF
TGTGCCAGTAGAACACAGGCTAGCACAGATACGCAGTATTTT
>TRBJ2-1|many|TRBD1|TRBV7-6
CASSLGGQGGEQFF
TGTGCCAGCAGCTTAGGAGGACAGGGAGGTGAGCAGTTCTTC
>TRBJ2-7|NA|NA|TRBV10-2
CASSAYGSENEQYF
TGCGCCAGCAGTGCCTATGGATCCGAGAACGAGCAGTACTTC
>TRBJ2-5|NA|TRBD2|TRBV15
CATSPKGLAGVETQYF
TGTGCCACCAGCCCTAAGGGACTAGCGGGAGTAGAGACCCAGTACTTC
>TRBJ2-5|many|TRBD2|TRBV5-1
CASRGLAGGNQETQYF
TGCGCCAGCAGGGGACTAGCGGGAGGGAACCAAGAGACCCAGTACTTC
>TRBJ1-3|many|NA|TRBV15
CATSRRFGSYSSGNTIYF
TGTGCCACCAGCAGAAGATTCGGCAGCTATAGCTCTGGAAACACCATATATTTT
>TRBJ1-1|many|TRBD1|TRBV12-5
CASGLRQGSNRDTEAFF
TGTGCTAGTGGCCTTCGACAGGGTAGTAATCGGGACACTGAAGCTTTCTTT
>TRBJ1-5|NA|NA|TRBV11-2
CASSLVGGARQPQHF
TGTGCCAGCAGCTTAGTTGGAGGGGCGCGGCAGCCCCAGCATTTT
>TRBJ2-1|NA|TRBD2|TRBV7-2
CASSLAGGYTGEQFF
TGTGCCAGCAGCTTAGCGGGAGGGTATACGGGTGAGCAGTTCTTC
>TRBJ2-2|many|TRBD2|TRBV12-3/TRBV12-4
CASTGLAITGELFF
TGTGCCAGTACGGGACTAGCAATCACCGGGGAGCTGTTTTTT
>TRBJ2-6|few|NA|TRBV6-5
CASSSSKRTESSGANVLTF
TGTGCCAGCAGTTCCTCCAAAAGGACCGAGAGCTCTGGGGCCAACGTCCTGACTTTC
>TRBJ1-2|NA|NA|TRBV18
CASSPGTYGYTF
TGTGCCAGCTCACCAGGGACCTATGGCTACACCTTC
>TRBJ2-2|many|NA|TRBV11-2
CASSLGQNTGELFF
TGTGCCAGCAGCTTAGGGCAGAACACCGGGGAGCTGTTTTTT
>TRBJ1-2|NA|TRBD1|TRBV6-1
CASSEGTAVYGYTF
TGTGCCAGCAGTGAGGGGACAGCTGTCTATGGCTACACCTTC
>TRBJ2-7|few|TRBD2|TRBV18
CASSPGTSVPEQYF
TGTGCCAGCTCACCAGGGACTAGCGTACCCGAGCAGTACTTC
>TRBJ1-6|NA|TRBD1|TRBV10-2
CASSDPGQGVSSYNSPLHF
TGCGCCAGCAGTGATCCGGGACAGGGAGTGAGCTCCTATAATTCACCCCTCCACTTT
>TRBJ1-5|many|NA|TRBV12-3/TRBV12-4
CASSLGRPGRGGNQPQHF
TGTGCCAGCAGTTTAGGGCGGCCGGGCCGTGGTGGCAATCAGCCCCAGCATTTT
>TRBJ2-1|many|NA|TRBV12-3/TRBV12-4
CASSYGLMGPSYNEQFF
TGTGCCAGCAGCTATGGCCTCATGGGACCCTCCTACAATGAGCAGTTCTTC
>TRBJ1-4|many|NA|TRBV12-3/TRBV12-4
CASSSGGLRLDNEKLFF
TGTGCCAGCAGTTCAGGCGGCCTGCGCCTTGATAATGAAAAACTGTTTTTT
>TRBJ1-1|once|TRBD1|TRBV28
CASRAGQKKAFF
TGTGCCAGCAGAGCGGGACAGAAAAAAGCTTTCTTT
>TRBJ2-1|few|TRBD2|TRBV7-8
CASSSGTRGGEQFF
TGTGCCAGCAGCTCCGGGACTAGAGGAGGAGAGCAGTTCTTC
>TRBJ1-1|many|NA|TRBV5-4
CASSLGRTEAFF
TGTGCCAGCAGCTTGGGACGCACTGAAGCTTTCTTT
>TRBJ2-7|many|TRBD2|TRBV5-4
CASTSLTSGSYEQYF
TGTGCCAGCACCTCCCTCACTAGCGGGTCCTACGAGCAGTACTTC
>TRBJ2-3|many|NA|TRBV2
CASMRSSTDTQYF
TGTGCCAGCATGAGGAGTAGCACAGATACGCAGTATTTT